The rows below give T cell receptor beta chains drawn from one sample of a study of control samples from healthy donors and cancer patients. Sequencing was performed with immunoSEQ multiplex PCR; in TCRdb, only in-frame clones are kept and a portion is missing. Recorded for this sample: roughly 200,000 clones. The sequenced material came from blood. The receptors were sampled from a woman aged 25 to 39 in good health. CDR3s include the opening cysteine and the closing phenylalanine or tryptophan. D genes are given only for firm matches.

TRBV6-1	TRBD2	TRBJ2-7	CASSESSSGGLYEQYF	TGTGCCAGCAGTGAAAGTAGCAGCGGGGGACTATACGAGCAGTACTTC
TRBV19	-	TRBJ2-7	CASSISSRVREQYF	TGTGCCAGTAGTATAAGCTCAAGGGTCCGCGAGCAGTACTTC
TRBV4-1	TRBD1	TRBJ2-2	CASSRQGGNTGELFF	TGCGCCAGCAGTCGACAGGGGGGTAACACCGGGGAGCTGTTTTTT
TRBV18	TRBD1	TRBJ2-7	CASSSGQGSYEQYF	TGTGCCAGCTCGTCCGGACAGGGTTCCTACGAGCAGTACTTC
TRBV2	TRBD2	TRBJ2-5	CASSEPRLWVAGSLMAQYF	TGTGCCAGCAGTGAACCCCGCCTTTGGGTAGCGGGTTCCCTGATGGCCCAGTACTTC
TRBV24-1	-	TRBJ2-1	CATSVQDSEQFF	TGTGCCACCAGTGTCCAGGACAGCGAGCAGTTCTTC
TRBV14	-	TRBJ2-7	CASAHEQYF	TGTGCCAGCGCTCACGAGCAGTACTTC
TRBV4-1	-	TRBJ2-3	CASSQVPGDTQYF	TGCGCCAGCAGCCAAGTGCCCGGGGATACGCAGTATTTT
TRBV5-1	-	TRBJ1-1	CASSLAPLMNTEAFF	TGCGCCAGCAGCTTGGCCCCCCTCATGAACACTGAAGCTTTCTTT
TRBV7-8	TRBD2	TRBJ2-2	CASSLETSGGIPGELFF	TGTGCCAGCAGCTTAGAGACTAGCGGGGGGATTCCGGGGGAGCTGTTTTTT
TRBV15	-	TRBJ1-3	CATSRDRSGTGNTIYF	TGTGCCACCAGCAGAGATAGGTCAGGGACTGGAAACACCATATATTTT
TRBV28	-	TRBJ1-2	CASSPTARRRTNYGYTF	TGTGCCAGCAGTCCGACAGCCCGAAGACGTACTAACTATGGCTACACCTTC
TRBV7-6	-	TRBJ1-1	CASSLAGMNTEAFF	TGTGCCAGCAGCTTAGCTGGAATGAACACTGAAGCTTTCTTT
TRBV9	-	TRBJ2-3	CASSVLSSTDTQYF	TGTGCCAGCAGCGTTCTTAGCAGTACAGATACGCAGTATTTT
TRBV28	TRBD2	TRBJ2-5	CASSSGSRGGEEETQYF	TGTGCCAGCAGTTCGGGGTCACGGGGGGGTGAAGAAGAGACCCAGTACTTC
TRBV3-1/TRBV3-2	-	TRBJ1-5	CASSQAYSNQPQHF	TGTGCCAGCAGCCAAGCGTATAGCAATCAGCCCCAGCATTTT
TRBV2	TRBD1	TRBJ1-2	CASSQDRGLSNYGYTF	TGTGCCAGCAGTCAGGACAGGGGGCTCTCTAACTATGGCTACACCTTC
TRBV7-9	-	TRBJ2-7	CASSSTIHEQYF	TGTGCCAGCAGCTCCACAATTCACGAGCAGTACTTC
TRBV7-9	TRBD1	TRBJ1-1	CASSLEQGHTEAFF	TGTGCCAGCAGCTTAGAACAGGGGCACACTGAAGCTTTCTTT
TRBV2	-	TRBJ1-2	CASSESHTGYGYTF	TGTGCCAGCAGTGAAAGCCATACCGGCTATGGCTACACCTTC
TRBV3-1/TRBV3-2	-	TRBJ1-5	CASSQSPAEPQHF	TGTGCCAGCAGCCAATCCCCGGCCGAGCCCCAGCATTTT
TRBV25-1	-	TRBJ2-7	CASSPQGRGAWSYEQYF	TGTGCCAGCAGTCCCCAGGGACGGGGGGCTTGGTCCTACGAGCAGTACTTC
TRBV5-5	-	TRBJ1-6	CASSSRQGRRSPLHF	TGTGCCAGCAGCTCCCGCCAGGGTAGACGTTCACCCCTCCACTTT
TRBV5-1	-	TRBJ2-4	CASSEALVPKNIQYF	TGCGCCAGCAGCGAGGCGCTAGTTCCCAAAAACATTCAGTACTTC
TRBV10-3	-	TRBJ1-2	CAINFDRGMTSGYTF	TGTGCCATCAACTTCGACCGGGGGATGACGTCTGGCTACACCTTC
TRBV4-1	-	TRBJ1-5	CASSQAERAQPQHF	TGCGCCAGCAGCCAAGCGGAAAGAGCCCAGCCCCAGCATTTT
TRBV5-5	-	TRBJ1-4	CASSAQGLRVEDEKLFF	TGTGCCAGCAGCGCACAGGGACTGCGTGTCGAGGATGAAAAACTGTTTTTT
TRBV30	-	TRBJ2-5	CAWRKGGRETQYF	TGTGCCTGGCGTAAAGGGGGGCGAGAGACCCAGTACTTC
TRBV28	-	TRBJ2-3	CASSFQGLADTQYF	TGTGCCAGCAGTTTCCAGGGACTGGCAGATACGCAGTATTTT
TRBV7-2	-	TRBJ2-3	CASSFLGYTQYF	TGTGCCAGCAGCTTTCTAGGGTATACGCAGTATTTT
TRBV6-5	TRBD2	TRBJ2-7	CASSQEGLALNEQYF	TGTGCCAGCAGTCAGGAAGGACTAGCGCTTAACGAGCAGTACTTC
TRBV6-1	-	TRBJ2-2	CASSEGVPWVGELFF	TGTGCCAGCAGTGAAGGGGTCCCCTGGGTGGGGGAGCTGTTTTTT
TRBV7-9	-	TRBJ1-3	CASSFIGNTIYF	TGTGCCAGCAGCTTTATTGGAAACACCATATATTTT
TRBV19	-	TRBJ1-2	CATQQGYYGYTF	TGTGCCACCCAGCAGGGATACTATGGCTACACCTTC
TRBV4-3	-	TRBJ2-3	CASSQRTVFTDTQYF	TGCGCCAGCAGCCAGCGGACTGTATTCACAGATACGCAGTATTTT
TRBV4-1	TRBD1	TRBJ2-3	CASSQEKVRGTGSLDTQYF	TGCGCCAGCAGCCAGGAAAAAGTACGGGGGACAGGGAGTTTGGATACGCAGTATTTT
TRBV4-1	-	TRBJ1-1	CASSQGAMVF	TGCGCCAGCAGCCAGGGGGCGATGGTCTTT
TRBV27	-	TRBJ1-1	CASSPLAGKPLNTEAFF	TGTGCCAGCAGCCCGCTAGCGGGGAAACCCCTGAACACTGAAGCTTTCTTT
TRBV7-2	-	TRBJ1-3	CASSARTGGNTIYF	TGTGCCAGCAGCGCCAGGACGGGAGGAAACACCATATATTTT
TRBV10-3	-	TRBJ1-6	CAISESDGGNSPLHF	TGTGCCATCAGTGAATCCGACGGTGGAAATTCACCCCTCCACTTT
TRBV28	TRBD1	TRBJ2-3	CASQDRGSLTDTQYF	TGTGCCAGCCAGGACAGGGGTTCTCTCACAGATACGCAGTATTTT
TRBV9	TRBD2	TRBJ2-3	CASSVVGGRADTQYF	TGTGCCAGCAGCGTAGTCGGTGGGAGGGCAGATACGCAGTATTTT
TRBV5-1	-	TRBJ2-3	CASSFATGTQDTQYF	TGCGCCAGCAGCTTTGCTACGGGGACGCAAGATACGCAGTATTTT
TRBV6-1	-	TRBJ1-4	CASSERRDREKLFF	TGTGCCAGCAGTGAAAGGAGGGATCGTGAAAAACTGTTTTTT
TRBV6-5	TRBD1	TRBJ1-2	CASVRLQGAANGYTF	TGTGCCAGCGTAAGATTACAGGGGGCGGCAAATGGCTACACCTTC
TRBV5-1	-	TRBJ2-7	CASSSAIHSYEQYF	TGCGCCAGCAGCTCGGCGATTCATTCCTACGAGCAGTACTTC
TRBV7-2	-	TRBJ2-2	CASSLVLAGELFF	TGTGCCAGCAGCTTAGTTTTAGCCGGGGAGCTGTTTTTT